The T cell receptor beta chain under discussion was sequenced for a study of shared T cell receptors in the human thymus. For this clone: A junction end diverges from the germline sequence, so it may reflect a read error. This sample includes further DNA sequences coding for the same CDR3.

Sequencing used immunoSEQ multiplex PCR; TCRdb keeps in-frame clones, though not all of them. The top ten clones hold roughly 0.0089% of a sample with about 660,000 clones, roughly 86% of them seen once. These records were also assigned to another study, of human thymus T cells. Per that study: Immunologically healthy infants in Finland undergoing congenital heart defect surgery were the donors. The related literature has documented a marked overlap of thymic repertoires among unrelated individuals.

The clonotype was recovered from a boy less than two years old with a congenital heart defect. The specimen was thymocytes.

The CDR3 region is CASSGGTGENAFF. The DNA of the CDR3 is TGCGCCAGCAGCGGAGGGACAGGGGAAAACGCTTTTTTT. The chain uses TRBV5-1 and TRBJ1-1; 10 bases line up with TRBD1. CDR3 size: 13 residues. Germline assignment: CDR1 SGHRS and CDR2 YFSETQ.